These 18 T cell receptor beta chains were all obtained from the same sample, sequenced in a study. TCRdb called the 5' RACE reads again in MiXCR, with one record for every CDR3 protein. The sample holds about 42,000 distinct CDR3 sequences, approximately 22% seen once. Treg sorting used a CD4+CD25+CD127-/low gate. The sample taken for sequencing was Tregs sorted from blood. These receptors all come from a female donor with breast cancer.

This clonotype was seen at least ten times. The V gene is TRBV7-2, the J gene TRBJ2-5; D perhaps matches TRBD2 (6 bases). V was pared by 1 base and J by 2 bases, with 8 bases between. The CDR3 is 14 amino acids. Germline V lookup: CDR1 SGHTA, CDR2 FQGNSA. CDR3 region: CASSLGGLQETQYF. The CDR3 DNA is TGTGCCAGCAGCTTAGGGGGACTGCAAGAGACCCAGTACTTC.

V and J are TRBV11-3 and TRBJ1-1; TRBD1 might be the D (5 bases). The CDR3 sequence is 14 residues long. The germline gives CDR1 SGHNT, CDR2 YENEEA. V lost 5 bases, J lost 7 bases, and 17 bases lay in between. Here the CDR3 reads CASSPGGEGGEAFF. CDR3 nucleotide sequence: TGTGCCAGCAGCCCTGGGGGTGAGGGCGGTGAAGCTTTCTTT.

V and J are TRBV7-2 and TRBJ2-1; 9 nucleotides align to TRBD2. CDR3 length: 15 residues. The germline V gene has CDR1 SGHTA and CDR2 FQGNSA. V shed 4 bases and J 3 bases; nucleotides not matched to a gene: 4. The CDR3 reads CASSSGLAFYNEQFF. The CDR3 nucleotides are TGTGCCAGCAGCTCGGGACTAGCTTTCTACAATGAGCAGTTCTTC. Filled out from reference TRBV7-2 and TRBJ2-1, the complete variable domain reads GAGVSQSPSNKVTEKGKDVELRCDPISGHTALYWYRQSLGQGLEFLIYFQGNSAPDKSGLPSDRFSAERTGGSVSTLTIQRTQQEDSAVYLCASSSGLAFYNEQFFGPGTRLTVL.

The chain links TRBV11-2 to TRBJ2-2; TRBD2 aligns across 7 bases. This CDR3 contains 15 residues. Germline V gives CDR1 SGHAT, CDR2 FQNNGV. Trimming at V came to 5 bases and at J to 9 bases, leaving 12 bases not matched to a gene. The CDR3 sequence: CASSVYASGSRELFF. Here the CDR3 DNA reads TGTGCCAGCAGCGTATATGCTAGCGGTAGTAGGGAGCTGTTTTTT.

The V gene is TRBV27, the J gene TRBJ1-1; 7 nucleotides match TRBD1. With V trimmed by 6 bases and J by 0 bases, 4 bases remained unmatched. The CDR3 sequence is 14 residues long. Per the germline V gene, CDR1 is MNHEY and CDR2 is SMNVEV (reference sequence). As DNA, the CDR3 is TGTGCCAGCAGCCGGGACAGACTGAACACTGAAGCTTTCTTT. This translates into CASSRDRLNTEAFF.

This clonotype turned up a few times. The V call is TRBV20-1, the J call TRBJ1-4; D possibly corresponds to TRBD1 (5 bases). The CDR3 is 13 residues long. Germline V lookup: CDR1 DFQATT, CDR2 SNEGSKA (reference sequence). Trimming removed 6 bases from V and 8 bases from J, with 16 bases in between. The CDR3 bases are TGCAGTGCCAGGTGGGGGATTCGAGAAAAACTGTTTTTT. It encodes CSARWGIREKLFF.

There are many counts of this clonotype. This CDR3 is CSARRPGGRDTEAFF. For the CDR3, the DNA is TGCAGTGCTAGACGCCCAGGGGGTCGGGACACTGAAGCTTTCTTT. V is TRBV20-1 and J is TRBJ1-1, with 7 bases identical to TRBD1. This CDR3 has 15 amino acids. Trimming cost V 2 bases and J 3 bases; bases outside gene matches: 9. Germline CDR1 reads DFQATT; CDR2 reads SNEGSKA (reference sequence).

There are a few counts of this clonotype. The chain uses TRBV12-3 or TRBV12-4 and TRBJ2-7; D ambiguous. This CDR3 region has 12 residues. Trimming shortened V by 7 bases and J by 6 bases, and 13 bases separated the two germline ends. CDR3 nucleotides: TGTGCCAGCAACAATGTTGGGTCCGAGCAGTACTTC. Translation: CASNNVGSEQYF.

A few counts support this clonotype. The chain uses TRBV12-3 or TRBV12-4 and TRBJ2-7, with a tentative D call TRBD2 (6 bases). The CDR3 is 16 residues long. The V and J ends lost 3 bases and 6 bases respectively, with 21 bases between them. CDR3 DNA sequence: TGTGCCAGCAGTTTTGTGGCGGGACTTTCGTCGGGCGAGCAGTACTTC. It encodes CASSFVAGLSSGEQYF.

This clonotype was seen ten or more times. The chain uses TRBV7-9 and TRBJ2-7, with 7 nucleotides matching TRBD1. This CDR3 spans 15 amino acids. V trimming: 2 bases; J trimming: 4 bases; junction bases outside the gene matches: 8. CDR1 SEHNR and CDR2 FQNEAQ come from the germline V gene (reference sequence). The CDR3 is CASSLRTGPVYEQYF. As DNA, the CDR3 is TGTGCCAGCAGCTTACGGACAGGCCCTGTTTACGAGCAGTACTTC.

The chain combines TRBV10-2 with TRBJ2-1; D is possibly TRBD1 (5 bases). Germline V gene sequence: CDR1 WSHSY, CDR2 SAAADI. Deletions cut 8 bases from V and 1 base from J, with 9 bases between. The CDR3 contains 13 residues. In DNA form, the CDR3 reads TGCGCCAGCTTAGGGGTATCCTACAATGAGCAGTTCTTC. Protein: CASLGVSYNEQFF.

There are many counts of this clonotype. The chain recombines TRBV12-3 or TRBV12-4 with TRBJ2-1, with 9 nucleotides matching TRBD2. This CDR3 has 14 residues. V dropped 6 bases and J dropped 4; count of bases not matched to a gene: 4. The CDR3 protein is CASREAGGYNEQFF. The CDR3 DNA is TGTGCCAGCAGGGAAGCGGGGGGATACAATGAGCAGTTCTTC.

This clonotype appeared many times. CDR3 DNA sequence: TGTGCCAGCAGTCCCGGACAGGGGGCGACCTACGAGCAGTACTTC. This codes for CASSPGQGATYEQYF. This sequence joins TRBV12-3 or TRBV12-4 and TRBJ2-7; 11 positions agree with TRBD1. There are 15 residues in the CDR3. V was pared by 5 bases and J by 2 bases, with 5 bases of the junction left unmatched.

This clonotype came up a few times. V usage is TRBV6-5 and J usage is TRBJ2-7; TRBD2 might be the D (7 bases). Looked up from germline, CDR1 is MNHEY and CDR2 is SVGAGI. The CDR3 spans 15 residues. V lost 1 base and J lost 3, with 13 bases in between. The CDR3 loop reads CASSYWGGGGYEQYF. In DNA form, the CDR3 reads TGTGCCAGCAGTTACTGGGGGGGCGGAGGCTACGAGCAGTACTTC.

This clonotype showed up many times. The chain links TRBV7-2 to TRBJ1-1; D is unclear. Germline V lookup: CDR1 SGHTA, CDR2 FQGNSA. The ends were cut back, 4 bases at V and 1 base at J, with 10 bases in the middle. The CDR3 runs 14 residues. As DNA, the CDR3 is TGTGCCAGCAGCTACCGGGCCCAGAACACTGAAGCTTTCTTT. Its protein product is CASSYRAQNTEAFF.

This clonotype was seen repeatedly, ten times or more. The chain links TRBV15 to TRBJ2-5; 8 nucleotides line up with TRBD2. The CDR3 has 14 residues. Germline V lookup: CDR1 LNHNV, CDR2 YYDKDF (reference sequence). The ends lost 5 bases at V and 3 bases at J; junction bases unmatched: 5. The CDR3 sequence: CATSQRAGEETQYF. The CDR3, as DNA: TGTGCCACCAGCCAAAGAGCGGGGGAAGAGACCCAGTACTTC.

This clonotype was counted many times. This sequence joins TRBV6-5 and TRBJ1-1; D is undetermined. CDR3 length: 14 residues. Trimming left V 6 bases short and J 4 bases short, with 15 bases between. Germline V gene sequence: CDR1 MNHEY, CDR2 SVGAGI. CDR3 protein: CASSPTGRGTEAFF. CDR3 DNA: TGTGCCAGCAGCCCCACGGGCCGGGGCACTGAAGCTTTCTTT.

In this sample, this clonotype turned up many times. This sequence joins TRBV5-1 and TRBJ2-1; D gene uncertain. The ends were cut back, 6 bases at V and 7 bases at J, with 8 bases in the middle. This CDR3 spans 11 amino acids. The germline V gene encodes CDR1 SGHRS and CDR2 YFSETQ. Here the CDR3 reads CASKLGNEQFF. The CDR3 DNA sequence: TGCGCCAGCAAATTGGGAAATGAGCAGTTCTTC.